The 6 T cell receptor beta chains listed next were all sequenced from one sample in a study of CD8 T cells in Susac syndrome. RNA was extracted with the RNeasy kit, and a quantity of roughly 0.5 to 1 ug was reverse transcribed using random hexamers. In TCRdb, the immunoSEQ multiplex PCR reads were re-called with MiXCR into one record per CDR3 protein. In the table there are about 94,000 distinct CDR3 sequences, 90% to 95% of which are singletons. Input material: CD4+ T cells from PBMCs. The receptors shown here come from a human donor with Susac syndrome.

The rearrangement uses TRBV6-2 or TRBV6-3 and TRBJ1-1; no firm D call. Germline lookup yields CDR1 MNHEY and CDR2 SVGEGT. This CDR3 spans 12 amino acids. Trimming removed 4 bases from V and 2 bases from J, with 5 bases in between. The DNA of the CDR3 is TGTGCCAGCAGTTTCGTTAACACTGAAGCTTTCTTT. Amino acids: CASSFVNTEAFF.

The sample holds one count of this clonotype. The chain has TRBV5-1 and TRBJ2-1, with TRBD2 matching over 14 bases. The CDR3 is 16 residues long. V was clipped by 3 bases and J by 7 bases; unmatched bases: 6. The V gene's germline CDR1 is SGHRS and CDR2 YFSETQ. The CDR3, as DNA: TGCGCCAGCAGCTCTAGACTAGCGGGGGGGCCGAATGAGCAGTTCTTC. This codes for CASSSRLAGGPNEQFF.

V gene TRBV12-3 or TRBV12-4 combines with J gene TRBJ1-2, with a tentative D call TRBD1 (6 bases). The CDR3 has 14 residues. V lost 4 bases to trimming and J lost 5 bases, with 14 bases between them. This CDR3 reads CASSSRRGGYGYTF. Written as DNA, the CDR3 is TGTGCCAGCAGTTCTCGGAGGGGGGGGTATGGCTACACCTTC.

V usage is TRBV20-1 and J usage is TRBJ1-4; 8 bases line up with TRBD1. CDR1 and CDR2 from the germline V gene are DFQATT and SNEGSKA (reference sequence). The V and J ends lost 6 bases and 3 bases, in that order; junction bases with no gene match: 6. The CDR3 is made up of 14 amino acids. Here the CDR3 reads CSATGAQSNEKLFF. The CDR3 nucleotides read TGCAGTGCGACAGGGGCCCAATCTAATGAAAAACTGTTTTTT.

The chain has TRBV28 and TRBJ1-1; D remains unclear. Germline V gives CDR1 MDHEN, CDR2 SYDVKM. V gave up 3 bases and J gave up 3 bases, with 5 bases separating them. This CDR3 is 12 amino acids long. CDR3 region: CASSLAYTEAFF. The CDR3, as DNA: TGTGCCAGCAGTTTGGCGTACACTGAAGCTTTCTTT.

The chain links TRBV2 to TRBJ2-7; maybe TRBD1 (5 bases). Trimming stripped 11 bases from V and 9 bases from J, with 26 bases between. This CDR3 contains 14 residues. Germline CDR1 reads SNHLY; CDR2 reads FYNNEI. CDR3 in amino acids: CASFQGQGASGQYF. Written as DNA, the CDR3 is TGTGCCTCTTTCCAGGGCCAGGGTGCTTCGGGGCAGTACTTC.